This T cell receptor beta chain was retrieved from a study of cytomegalovirus exposure and HLA in healthy donors. General study points: What TCR beta sequences reportedly achieved was accurate prediction of HLA-A and HLA-B alleles in most subjects.

Comments on this clone: Its antigen is not known.

This PCR relied on a set of 60 Vbeta primers and 13 Jbeta primers. Assay: immunoSEQ multiplex PCR; the TCRdb copy retains only in-frame clones and omits some. The sample records 140,000 to 150,000 clones, approximately 78% being singletons. What was sequenced was PBMCs. This TCR derives from a young woman in good health and CMV-seropositive.

The CDR3 region is CSVLADTRTFF. In DNA form, the CDR3 reads TGCAGCGTTTTGGCCGACACCCGAACTTTCTTT. V is TRBV29-1 and J is TRBJ1-1; D not certain. The CDR3 is made up of 11 amino acids. Trimming removed 5 bases at V and 12 bases at J, with 16 bases between. The germline V gene encodes CDR1 SQVTM and CDR2 ANQGSEA.